A selection of T cell receptor beta chains follows, all from one sample in a study of graft-versus-host responses after intestinal transplantation. Clones were sequenced by immunoSEQ multiplex PCR, and TCRdb holds only the in-frame ones, with some missing. The sample lists 95,000 to 130,000 clones, just over 90% seen once, with about 0.18% in the top ten. No cognate antigen is known for these TCRs. Sequencing used unstimulated CD4+ T cells sorted from spleen or lymph node cells, obtained before intestinal transplant. These TCRs come from a human donor who received an intestinal transplant. Each CDR3 is given with its conserved first and last residue. A D gene is named only where the DNA matches it firmly. Rows give clone size only sometimes, using once, few, many, or a class for an expanded clone.

TRBJ2-1 | TRBV7-3 | . | . | CASSIGISGYNEQFF | TGTGCCAGCAGTATAGGGATTAGCGGCTACAATGAGCAGTTCTTC
TRBJ2-1 | TRBV4-3 | . | TRBD1 | CASSQEGGTGNYNEQFF | TGCGCCAGCAGCCAAGAAGGGGGGACAGGGAACTACAATGAGCAGTTCTTC
TRBJ1-1 | TRBV6-1 | . | . | CASSARQAVGNTEAFF | TGTGCCAGCAGTGCTCGACAGGCGGTCGGGAACACTGAAGCTTTCTTT
TRBJ2-3 | TRBV6-1 | . | TRBD1 | CASRGQGRDTQYF | TGTGCCAGCAGAGGACAGGGACGAGATACGCAGTATTTT
TRBJ1-2 | TRBV19 | . | . | CASTELPGVRNYGYTF | TGTGCCAGTACCGAATTACCGGGGGTCCGGAACTATGGCTACACCTTC
TRBJ1-2 | TRBV7-2 | . | . | CASSLDPLRDYGYTF | TGTGCCAGCAGCTTAGACCCCTTACGAGATTATGGCTACACCTTC
TRBJ2-5 | TRBV2 | . | . | CASSEGQVTQYF | TGTGCCAGCAGTGAAGGACAGGTAACCCAGTACTTC
TRBJ1-1 | TRBV10-3 | . | . | CAISDPHTGRNTEAFF | TGTGCCATCAGTGACCCTCACACAGGGCGGAACACTGAAGCTTTCTTT
TRBJ1-1 | TRBV9 | . | . | CASSVVQNTEAFF | TGTGCCAGCAGCGTAGTACAAAACACTGAAGCTTTCTTT
TRBJ2-5 | TRBV29-1 | . | TRBD2 | CSVAPGGETQYF | TGCAGCGTTGCCCCCGGGGGGGAGACCCAGTACTTC
TRBJ2-7 | TRBV11-3 | once | TRBD1 | CASSHGWRQGYEQYF | TGTGCCAGCAGCCACGGGTGGAGACAGGGGTACGAGCAGTACTTC
TRBJ1-1 | TRBV5-1 | . | . | CASSGRVGRDTEAFF | TGCGCCAGCAGCGGCAGGGTAGGGAGGGACACTGAAGCTTTCTTT
TRBJ2-7 | TRBV5-4 | . | TRBD1 | CASSPVGGTGIYEQYF | TGTGCCAGCAGCCCCGTTGGCGGGACAGGCATCTACGAGCAGTACTTC
TRBJ2-1 | TRBV28 | . | . | CASSTRGNEQFF | TGTGCCAGCAGCACGCGTGGCAATGAGCAGTTCTTC
TRBJ2-7 | TRBV6-1 | . | TRBD2 | CASSEVGQASGSRAQYF | TGTGCCAGCAGTGAAGTAGGTCAGGCTAGCGGGAGCAGGGCGCAGTACTTC
TRBJ1-1 | TRBV5-1 | . | . | CASSSSGTRGTEAFF | TGCGCCAGCAGCAGCTCCGGGACAAGGGGCACTGAAGCTTTCTTT
TRBJ2-7 | TRBV4-2 | . | . | CASSQVFVTSSYEQYF | TGTGCCAGCAGCCAAGTTTTTGTGACTAGCTCCTACGAGCAGTACTTC
TRBJ2-7 | TRBV18 | . | . | CASSPPSSYEQYF | TGTGCCAGCTCACCACCGTCTTCCTACGAGCAGTACTTC
TRBJ2-1 | TRBV6-1 | . | TRBD2 | CATSVLAGGLVNEQFF | TGTGCCACCAGTGTCCTAGCGGGAGGGCTAGTGAATGAGCAGTTCTTC
TRBJ1-2 | TRBV2 | . | . | CASSIAYTKRQDNYGYTF | TGTGCCAGCAGTATAGCCTACACAAAACGACAGGATAACTATGGCTACACCTTC
TRBJ1-2 | TRBV30 | . | TRBD1 | CAWSVRGQGYGYTF | TGTGCCTGGAGTGTGAGGGGACAGGGCTATGGCTACACCTTC
TRBJ2-2 | TRBV6-5 | . | . | CASSRGAGTGELFF | TGTGCCAGCAGTAGGGGCGCGGGGACCGGGGAGCTGTTTTTT
TRBJ2-5 | TRBV18 | once | . | CASSPWEAGTETQYF | TGTGCCAGCTCACCTTGGGAGGCCGGGACGGAGACCCAGTACTTC
TRBJ2-7 | TRBV5-1 | . | . | CASSLAGDTYYEQYF | TGCGCCAGCAGCTTGGCCGGGGACACCTACTACGAGCAGTACTTC
TRBJ2-3 | TRBV5-1 | . | . | CASSLEGTSRQYF | TGCGCCAGCAGCTTGGAGGGAACTAGCCGGCAGTATTTT
TRBJ1-5 | TRBV6-1 | . | . | CASSSTWTSYQPQHF | TGTGCCAGCAGTTCAACCTGGACATCTTATCAGCCCCAGCATTTT
TRBJ2-2 | TRBV5-1 | . | TRBD2 | CASRWRAGSGELFF | TGCGCCAGCCGTTGGCGAGCGGGGTCCGGGGAGCTGTTTTTT
TRBJ2-2 | TRBV4-1 | . | . | CASSQAVVAHTGELFF | TGTGCCAGCAGCCAAGCCGTGGTGGCACACACCGGGGAGCTGTTTTTT
TRBJ1-2 | TRBV9 | once | . | CASSVEQGYGYTF | TGTGCCAGCAGCGTAGAACAGGGCTATGGCTACACCTTC
TRBJ1-4 | TRBV28 | . | TRBD1 | CASRRPGQAGKEKLFF | TGTGCCAGCAGACGACCTGGACAGGCCGGAAAGGAAAAACTGTTTTTT
TRBJ1-1 | TRBV5-1 | . | . | CASSTGSRLRMNTEAFF | TGCGCCAGCAGCACCGGATCCCGACTGCGCATGAACACTGAAGCTTTCTTT